The rows below give T cell receptor beta chains drawn from one sample of a study of blood T cell repertoires in COVID-19. Profiled with immunoSEQ multiplex PCR; TCRdb holds only in-frame clones, not every one. The sample records hundreds of thousands of clones, roughly 80% being singletons. The sequencing input was PBMCs or T cells enriched from blood (not recorded which). Receptor source: a man aged 40-50 years who had been exposed to COVID-19. The CDR3 runs from the conserved cysteine through the conserved F or W. A D gene is named only where the DNA matches it firmly. Some rows mark clone size as missing; the rest say once, few, many or name a class of expanded clone.

CDR3 length,D gene,J gene,V gene,clone size,CDR3 protein,CDR3 DNA
16,TRBD2,TRBJ2-5,TRBV19,.,CASSTRLAGGQETQYF,TGTGCCAGTAGTACCCGACTAGCGGGAGGCCAAGAGACCCAGTACTTC
13,.,TRBJ1-1,TRBV28,.,CAIQGPGYTEAFF,TGTGCCATCCAGGGGCCTGGATATACTGAAGCTTTCTTT
12,.,TRBJ1-1,TRBV19,few,CASRSFRYEAFF,TGTGCCAGTAGGAGCTTCAGGTATGAAGCTTTCTTT
13,.,TRBJ1-6,TRBV12-3/TRBV12-4,.,CASSPGGASPLHF,TGTGCCAGCAGCCCGGGGGGCGCTTCACCCCTCCACTTT
15,.,TRBJ1-2,TRBV15,.,CATSRDQGSTPGYTF,TGTGCCACCAGCAGAGATCAGGGATCAACCCCTGGCTACACCTTC
18,TRBD2,TRBJ2-1,TRBV7-6,.,CASSLGTKGLAGVDEQFF,TGTGCCAGCAGCTTAGGCACCAAGGGACTAGCGGGAGTCGATGAGCAGTTCTTC
17,.,TRBJ1-2,TRBV30,.,CAWSVPSATGSLYGYTF,TGTGCCTGGAGTGTTCCGTCTGCCACAGGGAGTTTGTATGGCTACACCTTC
20,.,TRBJ1-5,TRBV10-2,.,CASSEFKALGEKAYNQPQHF,TGCGCCAGCAGTGAGTTTAAGGCTCTCGGGGAAAAGGCATACAATCAGCCCCAGCATTTT
15,.,TRBJ2-1,TRBV28,.,CASSLGGGTYNEQFF,TGTGCCAGCTCCTTGGGTGGCGGAACCTACAATGAGCAGTTCTTC
13,.,TRBJ2-3,TRBV27,.,CASSFRGTDTQYF,TGTGCCAGCAGTTTCAGGGGTACAGATACGCAGTATTTT
11,.,TRBJ2-3,TRBV29-1,once,CSVDSSDTQYF,TGCAGCGTCGACAGCTCAGATACGCAGTATTTT
16,TRBD2,TRBJ2-3,TRBV27,.,CASSRGLAGVQDTQYF,TGTGCCAGCAGCCGAGGACTAGCGGGAGTGCAAGATACGCAGTATTTT
13,.,TRBJ2-1,TRBV7-9,once,CASSLARGNEQFF,TGTGCCAGCAGCTTAGCGCGAGGGAATGAGCAGTTCTTC
14,TRBD1,TRBJ2-5,TRBV5-8,.,CASSRGQGGETQYF,TGTGCCAGCAGCCGCGGACAGGGAGGCGAGACCCAGTACTTC
15,.,TRBJ2-3,TRBV7-9,.,CASSSRGGGTDTQYF,TGTGCCAGCAGCTCCAGAGGGGGGGGCACAGATACGCAGTATTTT
16,.,TRBJ2-1,TRBV15,.,CATSRGAGALNNEQFF,TGTGCCACCAGCAGAGGGGCAGGGGCGCTTAATAATGAGCAGTTCTTC
15,.,TRBJ1-6,TRBV15,.,CATRTAGGWISPLHF,TGTGCCACCAGAACCGCGGGGGGTTGGATTTCACCCCTCCACTTT
13,.,TRBJ2-7,TRBV18,.,CASSPTGVGEQYF,TGTGCCAGCTCACCAACCGGGGTGGGTGAGCAGTACTTC
13,.,TRBJ1-5,TRBV6-5,once,CASSRDFNQPQHF,TGTGCCAGCAGTCGGGACTTCAATCAGCCCCAGCATTTT
13,.,TRBJ1-2,TRBV11-3,.,CASSPGVDYGYTF,TGTGCCAGCAGCCCAGGGGTGGACTATGGCTACACCTTC
14,.,TRBJ2-1,TRBV5-1,.,CASSLGGPNSEQFF,TGCGCCAGCAGCTTGGGAGGGCCAAATTCTGAGCAGTTCTTC
13,TRBD1,TRBJ1-5,TRBV24-1,.,CATGGQGNQPQHF,TGTGCCACCGGGGGACAGGGCAATCAGCCCCAGCATTTT
14,.,TRBJ2-7,TRBV5-1,few,CASSLEIAPHEQYF,TGCGCCAGCAGCTTGGAAATAGCCCCGCACGAGCAGTACTTC
17,TRBD2,TRBJ2-5,TRBV5-1,.,CASSPGKGSGRGETQYF,TGCGCCAGCAGCCCGGGAAAAGGTAGCGGGAGAGGAGAGACCCAGTACTTC
14,.,TRBJ2-7,TRBV7-9,few,CASSLGAGSYEQYF,TGTGCCAGCAGCTTAGGCGCAGGGTCCTACGAGCAGTACTTC
18,TRBD2,TRBJ2-1,TRBV27,.,CASIQNGASGRASNEQFF,TGTGCCAGCATCCAAAATGGGGCTAGCGGGAGGGCAAGCAATGAGCAGTTCTTC
15,TRBD2,TRBJ2-1,TRBV3-1/TRBV3-2,.,CASSQSSGSYNEQFF,TGTGCCAGCAGCCAATCTAGCGGTTCCTACAATGAGCAGTTCTTC